The 24 T cell receptor beta chains below were found in one sample sequenced in a study of shared clonotypes between healthy human individuals. TCRdb's copy holds only in-frame clones and misses some; the assay was immunoSEQ multiplex PCR. The table includes about 1.1 million clones, about 72% detected once. The sample was memory CD4+ T cells from PBMCs. The subset was: CD45RA-negative fraction. These receptors were obtained from a young man in good health. Some clones in this sample may be carry-over from other donors' samples.

As concerns this clone: It differs at one base from a far larger clone, so likely a read error. This chain connects TRBV6-5 to TRBJ2-7; unclear D gene. The germline gives CDR1 MNHEY, CDR2 SVGAGI. CDR3 size: 16 residues. The CDR3 reads CACSYPGGEVDYEQYF. The CDR3 DNA sequence: TGTGCCTGCAGTTACCCTGGCGGAGAAGTCGACTACGAGCAGTACTTC.

This chain uses TRBV2 with TRBJ2-5, with D possibly being TRBD1 (6 bases). V lost 3 bases, J lost 5 bases, and 13 bases lay in between. The germline CDR1 and CDR2 sequences are SNHLY and FYNNEI. The CDR3 sequence is 14 residues long. The CDR3 nucleotides read TGTGCCAGCAGTGATAAGGACAGTTTGGAGACCCAGTACTTC. It yields the protein CASSDKDSLETQYF.

The chain carries TRBV5-4 and TRBJ2-5; D is uncertain. The CDR3 runs to 14 residues. V lost 4 bases and J lost 0, with 10 bases in between. Germline V gene lookup returns CDR1 SGHNT and CDR2 YYREEE (reference sequence). The CDR3 spells CASSAVSHQETQYF. DNA for the CDR3: TGTGCCAGCAGCGCCGTTTCACACCAAGAGACCCAGTACTTC.

There are a few counts of this clone. V gene TRBV2 combines with J gene TRBJ2-5; 7 nucleotides agree with TRBD1. V lost 5 bases, J lost 5 bases, and 8 bases stayed unmatched. Germline CDR1 SNHLY, CDR2 FYNNEI. The CDR3 is 14 residues long. The CDR3 loop reads CASSSSTGSETQYF. Written as DNA, the CDR3 is TGTGCCAGCAGTTCCTCGACAGGGTCCGAGACCCAGTACTTC.

The chain carries TRBV28 and TRBJ2-7; D is undetermined. The CDR3 has 14 amino acids. Germline assignment: CDR1 MDHEN and CDR2 SYDVKM. V lost 7 bases to trimming and J lost 7 bases, with 20 bases between them. The CDR3 sequence: CASTKPGHVWEQYF. CDR3 DNA sequence: TGTGCCAGCACCAAACCGGGCCACGTATGGGAGCAGTACTTC.

This clone was observed once. The chain links TRBV5-8 to TRBJ1-5; 7 nucleotides line up with TRBD1. The V gene end was trimmed by 2 bases and the J gene end by 0 bases; junction bases not matched to a gene: 8. The CDR3 length is 17 residues. The germline gives CDR1 SGHTS, CDR2 YDEGEE. CDR3: CASSLTPGGNSNQPQHF. The CDR3 DNA is TGTGCCAGCAGCTTAACCCCAGGGGGAAATAGCAATCAGCCCCAGCATTTT.

This chain links TRBV9 with TRBJ2-5, with TRBD2 as a possible D gene (5 bases). The CDR3 extends over 16 amino acids. CDR1 and CDR2 (germline): SGDLS, YYNGEE. Trimming removed 4 bases at V and 0 bases at J, with 16 bases between. Here the CDR3 reads CASSPHVGSYQETQYF. The CDR3, as DNA: TGTGCCAGCAGCCCTCATGTGGGGAGTTACCAAGAGACCCAGTACTTC. Full variable domain (remainder filled in from reference TRBV9 and TRBJ2-5): DSGVTQTPKHLITATGQRVTLRCSPRSGDLSVYWYQQSLDQGLQFLIQYYNGEERAKGNILERFSAQQFPDLHSELNLSSLELGDSALYFCASSPHVGSYQETQYFGPGTRLLVL.

The chain combines TRBV5-4 with TRBJ2-3; perhaps TRBD1 as D (5 bases). Germline CDR1 reads SGHNT; CDR2 reads YYREEE (reference sequence). The CDR3 sequence is 13 residues long. Deletions cut 1 base from V and 5 bases from J, with 8 bases between. The CDR3 sequence is CASSLNRGDTQYF. The CDR3 DNA reads as TGTGCCAGCAGCTTGAATAGGGGAGATACGCAGTATTTT. Full variable domain (rest looked up from reference TRBV5-4 and TRBJ2-3): ETGVTQSPTHLIKTRGQQVTLRCSSQSGHNTVSWYQQALGQGPQFIFQYYREEENGRGNFPPRFSGLQFPNYSSELNVNALELDDSALYLCASSLNRGDTQYFGPGTRLTVL.

Concerning this clone itself: Possible read error: a much larger clone is one base away. In DNA form, the CDR3 reads TGTGCCAGCGCCGTAGACCGTGGGGAAAAACTGTTTTTT. The encoded protein is CASAVDRGEKLFF. V and J are TRBV6-5 and TRBJ1-4; D not resolved. Per the germline V gene, CDR1 is MNHEY and CDR2 is SVGAGI. This CDR3 is built from 13 residues. V was trimmed by 8 bases and J by 8 bases, leaving 15 bases between them.

The rearrangement links TRBV18 to TRBJ1-1, with a tentative D call TRBD1 (6 bases). The CDR3 is made up of 16 amino acids. Germline V gene sequence: CDR1 KGHSH, CDR2 LQKENI. V was pared by 3 bases and J by 11 bases, with 25 bases between. CDR3 loop: CASSPKLTGTTGGAFF. The DNA of the CDR3 is TGTGCCAGCTCACCCAAATTGACCGGGACAACCGGCGGCGCTTTCTTT.

The chain links TRBV27 to TRBJ2-4, with 8 bases identical to TRBD1. The CDR3 length is 17 residues. Germline V gene data show CDR1 as MNHEY and CDR2 as SMNVEV (reference sequence). J was trimmed by 3 bases and V by 5 bases; bases with no gene match: 12. In nucleotides, the CDR3 is TGTGCCAGCAGTACCTACGGACAGGGTAGGGGCAAAAACATTCAGTACTTC. Residues: CASSTYGQGRGKNIQYF.

The V gene is TRBV2, the J gene TRBJ2-7; 11 bases agree with TRBD2. CDR3 length equals 15 residues. The germline V gene encodes CDR1 SNHLY and CDR2 FYNNEI. Germline trimming cut 4 bases from V and 7 bases from J; bases unmatched to any gene: 9. CDR3: CASSVVAGGPGEQYF. In DNA, the CDR3 is TGTGCCAGCAGTGTAGTAGCGGGAGGGCCCGGTGAGCAGTACTTC.

The sample holds a few counts of this clone. The chain has TRBV28 and TRBJ1-5; D is possibly TRBD1 (5 bases). CDR3 size: 16 residues. Deletions cut 3 bases from V and 0 bases from J, with 12 bases between. Germline values: CDR1 MDHEN, CDR2 SYDVKM. CDR3 protein: CASSFRRAYSNQPQHF. In DNA, the CDR3 is TGTGCCAGCAGTTTTCGCAGGGCTTATAGCAATCAGCCCCAGCATTTT.

This chain connects TRBV7-3 to TRBJ2-3; 7 nucleotides agree with TRBD1. From germline, CDR1 is SGHTA and CDR2 FQGTGA. This CDR3 contains 15 residues. The trim removed 4 bases at V and 3 bases at J, leaving 7 bases unmatched. CDR3 bases: TGTGCCAGCAGCTCCCGGACAGGACGTACAGATACGCAGTATTTT. Protein: CASSSRTGRTDTQYF.

The V and J genes are TRBV28 and TRBJ2-7; D is possibly TRBD1 or TRBD2 (7 bases each). Trimming pared 4 bases from V and 4 bases from J, leaving 11 bases between. This CDR3 is 13 amino acids long. Germline-derived CDR1 and CDR2 are MDHEN and SYDVKM. The CDR3 nucleotides are TGTGCCAGCAGTTCAGGGGGGGTATACGAGCAGTACTTC. Its protein product is CASSSGGVYEQYF.

The V gene is TRBV7-7, the J gene TRBJ2-2; D might be TRBD2 (6 bases). The CDR3 extends over 14 amino acids. Looked up from germline, CDR1 is SSHAT and CDR2 is FNYEAQ (reference sequence). V shed 1 base and J shed 7 bases, with 10 bases lying between them. This chain's CDR3 is CASSLGRADGELFF. Written as DNA, the CDR3 is TGTGCCAGCAGCTTAGGGAGGGCCGACGGGGAGCTGTTTTTT.

The chain combines TRBV30 with TRBJ1-2; D is unresolved. CDR1 is GTSNPN and CDR2 is SVGIG in the germline V gene (reference sequence). The ends were cut back, 3 bases at V and 6 bases at J, with 11 bases in the middle. This CDR3 has 12 amino acids. DNA of the CDR3: TGTGCCTGGAGCCTCCGGTTCAATGGCTACACCTTC. This encodes CAWSLRFNGYTF.

About this clone: The same CDR3 also results from other DNA sequences found in this sample. CDR3 nucleotide sequence: TGTGCCAGCAGCGTACTCAGCTCTGGAAACACCATATATTTT. It yields the protein CASSVLSSGNTIYF. The chain is built from TRBV9 and TRBJ1-3; D ambiguous. V was shortened by 1 base and J by 0 bases, with 5 bases between the two germline ends. This CDR3 contains 14 residues. Germline CDR1 SGDLS, CDR2 YYNGEE. The variable domain in full, with the rest retrieved from reference TRBV9 and TRBJ1-3, is DSGVTQTPKHLITATGQRVTLRCSPRSGDLSVYWYQQSLDQGLQFLIQYYNGEERAKGNILERFSAQQFPDLHSELNLSSLELGDSALYFCASSVLSSGNTIYFGEGSWLTVV.

This chain connects TRBV5-1 to TRBJ2-1, with 9 bases that match TRBD1. The CDR3 has 15 amino acids. CDR1 and CDR2 from the germline V gene are SGHRS and YFSETQ. V lost 5 bases, J lost 10 bases, and 13 bases stayed unmatched. Written as DNA, the CDR3 is TGCGCCAGCAGTTTGAGGACAGGGGCGGCTAGCGAGCAGTTCTTC. Residues: CASSLRTGAASEQFF.

The rearrangement uses TRBV27 and TRBJ1-1; D is unclear. The CDR3 extends over 14 amino acids. From germline, CDR1 is MNHEY and CDR2 SMNVEV (reference sequence). V lost 4 bases and J 3 bases, leaving 12 bases between the germline ends. The CDR3 reads CASSSQGRDTEAFF. CDR3 DNA: TGTGCCAGCAGTTCTCAAGGACGGGACACTGAAGCTTTCTTT.

V and J are TRBV4-2 and TRBJ2-1; the match to TRBD2 covers 10 bases. The CDR3 loop spans 13 amino acids. Germline-derived CDR1 and CDR2 are LGHNA and YNFKEQ. The junction had 4 bases not matched to a gene; V was cut back by 4 bases and J by 10 bases. The CDR3 here is CASSPLAGREQFF. CDR3 DNA: TGTGCCAGCAGCCCACTAGCGGGACGGGAGCAGTTCTTC.

This chain connects TRBV28 to TRBJ1-2, with 9 bases aligning to TRBD1. Germline V CDR1 and CDR2: MDHEN, SYDVKM. V was clipped by 5 bases and J by 5 bases; unmatched bases: 15. The CDR3 consists of 17 residues. The CDR3 DNA follows: TGTGCCAGCAGTCGACTCTGGGGGGACAGGGTTACTTATGGCTACACCTTC. As protein: CASSRLWGDRVTYGYTF.

This clone was observed once. The CDR3 DNA follows: TGTGCCAGCAGCTTCCCGTGGGAAAAACTGTTTTTT. Its protein product is CASSFPWEKLFF. J is TRBJ1-4 and V is TRBV7-9, with D uncertain. The CDR3 length is 12 residues. Trimming removed 3 bases at V and 8 bases at J, with 7 bases between. Germline V lookup: CDR1 SEHNR, CDR2 FQNEAQ (reference sequence).

V is TRBV15 and J is TRBJ1-2; 7 positions match TRBD1. CDR1 and CDR2 from the germline V gene are LNHNV and YYDKDF (reference sequence). J gave up 3 bases and V 5 bases, and 9 bases lay outside the gene matches. The CDR3 contains 15 residues. In nucleotides, the CDR3 is TGTGCCACCAGCGGAGGAGGGGGCGCGTACTATGGCTACACCTTC. Translation: CATSGGGGAYYGYTF.